The present TCR beta chain was sequenced within a study of T cell responses to AZD1222 COVID-19 vaccine. Study-wide points: Mapped onto spike, vaccine-associated CD4 TCRs spanned it and were dominant at 160-218 and 743-854. Among those given AZD1222, only five or six were seropositive at baseline. White British ancestry dominated among donors, who included more females, and clonal diversity was possibly underestimated.

This clone has a single count. The antigen remains undetermined. Clones were sequenced by immunoSEQ multiplex PCR, and TCRdb holds only the in-frame ones, with some missing. This table has about 220,000 clones, 85% to 95% appearing once. The CDR3 has 15 amino acids. The germline V gene encodes CDR1 SNHLY and CDR2 FYNNEI. V lost 7 bases to trimming and J lost 0 bases, with 13 bases between them. The specimen was peripheral blood, collected on day 0 of MenACWY control vaccination. The TCR was taken from an adult in good health. The gene calls are TRBV2 and TRBJ1-3; unclear D gene. The chain's CDR3 is CASKEGPPSGNTIYF. In nucleotides, the CDR3 is TGTGCCAGCAAGGAGGGCCCCCCCTCTGGAAACACCATATATTTT.